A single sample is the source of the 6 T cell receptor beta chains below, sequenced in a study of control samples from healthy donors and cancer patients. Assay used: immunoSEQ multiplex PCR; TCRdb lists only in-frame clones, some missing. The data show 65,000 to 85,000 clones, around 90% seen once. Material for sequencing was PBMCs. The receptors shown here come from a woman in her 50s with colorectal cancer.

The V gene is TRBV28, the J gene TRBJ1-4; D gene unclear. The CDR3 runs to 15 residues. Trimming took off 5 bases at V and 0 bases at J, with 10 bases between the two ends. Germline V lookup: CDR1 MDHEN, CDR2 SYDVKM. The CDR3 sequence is CASSRTDATNEKLFF. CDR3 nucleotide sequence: TGTGCCAGCAGTCGTACAGACGCAACTAATGAAAAACTGTTTTTT.

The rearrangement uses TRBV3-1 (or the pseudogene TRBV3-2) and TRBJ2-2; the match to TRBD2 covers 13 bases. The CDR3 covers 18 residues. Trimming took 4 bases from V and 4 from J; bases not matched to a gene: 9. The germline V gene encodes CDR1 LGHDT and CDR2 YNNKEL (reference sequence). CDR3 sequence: CASSRRLAGGQGTGELFF. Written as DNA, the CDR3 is TGTGCCAGCAGCCGCCGACTAGCGGGGGGCCAGGGCACCGGGGAGCTGTTTTTT.

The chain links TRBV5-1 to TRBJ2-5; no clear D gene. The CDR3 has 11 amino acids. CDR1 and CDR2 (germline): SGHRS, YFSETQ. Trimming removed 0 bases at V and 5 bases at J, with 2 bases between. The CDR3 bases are TGCGCCAGCAGCTTGGACGAGACCCAGTACTTC. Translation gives CASSLDETQYF.

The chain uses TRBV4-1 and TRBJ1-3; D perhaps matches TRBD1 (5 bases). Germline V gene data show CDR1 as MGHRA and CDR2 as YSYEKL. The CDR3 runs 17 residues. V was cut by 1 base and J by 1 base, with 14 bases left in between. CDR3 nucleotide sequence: TGCGCCAGCAGCCAAGGAGGGGCTTTGGCATCTGGAAACACCATATATTTT. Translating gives CASSQGGALASGNTIYF.

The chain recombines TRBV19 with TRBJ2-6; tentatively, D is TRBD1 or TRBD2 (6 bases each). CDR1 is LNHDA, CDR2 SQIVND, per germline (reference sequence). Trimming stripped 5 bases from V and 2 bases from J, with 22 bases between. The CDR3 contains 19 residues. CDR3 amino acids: CASSPKGGLGTPGANVLTF. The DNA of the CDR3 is TGTGCCAGTAGTCCCAAGGGGGGCCTAGGAACTCCTGGGGCCAACGTCCTGACTTTC.

In DNA, the CDR3 is TGTGCCAGCTCATCCTCAGTGACGACAGGGACAGATACGCAGTATTTT. The encoded protein is CASSSSVTTGTDTQYF. This chain joins TRBV18 and TRBJ2-3; TRBD1 aligns across 7 bases. From germline, CDR1 is KGHSH and CDR2 LQKENI. This CDR3 contains 16 residues. V lost 5 bases and J lost 3; bases outside the gene matches: 11.